Detailed here is one T cell receptor (beta chain). The antigen this receptor binds is unknown. Base qualities were left out, and no much larger clone turns up one base away. TCR beta CDR3 regions were amplified from RNA transcripts. A first-round RT-PCR of the TCR CDR3 used the HTBI primer set with the Qiagen OneStep RT-PCR kit. The libraries were constructed in a second round of multiplex PCR and then size-selected and purified. Sequencing of the libraries was done on an Illumina HiSeq2000 using paired-end 100 bp reads. Turning to the authors' computational methods: SOAPnuke was used to process the raw data, removing reads that contained adapters or uncalled bases, had a mean Phred below 15, or lacked an exact match to the constant primer or identifier. COPE v1.2.5 was used to merge high-quality paired reads, and clonotypes were defined as unique nucleotide sequences. MiTCR v1.1 was used to align the clonotypes against IMGT TRBV, TRBD and TRBJ reference segments. The analysis was restricted to V-J combinations with a frequency above 0.0001, which together covered roughly 99% of the repertoires. A TCS score was defined as the ratio between F50 (clonal expansion) and ExV (chaos), using BLOSUM62-based TCRdist between CDR3 peptides within each V-J. Welch's t-statistics and random forest reduced around 550 V-J features to 10 to 15, which were used in a naive Bayes classifier (R e1071). The Morisita-Horn index was used to measure how similar the thyroid and blood repertoires were. Using fastp at Q25 and MiXCR, TCRdb reprocessed the public reads and kept productive beta chains. Each CDR3 protein appears once, grouped with its most common genes and DNA. It is TCRdb's table, rather than the study itself, that gives the V and J calls and clone size. The sample table shows 500,000 to 600,000 distinct CDR3 sequences, and just over 45% are seen once. The leading ten clones occupy over 15% of the sample.

Patients with uncontrolled infections, other autoimmune diseases, pregnancy or lactation were excluded. Clinical symptoms, serum thyroxine and TRAb, thyroid ultrasound, and orbital computed tomography formed the basis for the diagnoses. Total RNA was extracted using Trizol reagent, and RNA quality was assessed on an Agilent 2100 Bioanalyzer. The data were taken from a study of T cells in Graves' hyperthyroidism and ophthalmopathy (dated by TCRdb to between 2017 and 2020). About the full investigation: To identify distinguishing TCR V-J signatures, a discovery cohort of some 99 patients was used, comprising 43 with Graves' ophthalmopathy and some 60 with stable Graves' hyperthyroidism. Prospective prediction of ophthalmopathy was tested in an independent validation cohort consisting of 18 to 20 hyperthyroidism patients and some 15 patients who later progressed to ophthalmopathy. For training and testing, the roughly 93 patients in the discovery cohort were randomly divided in a 7:3 ratio. Thyroid tissue and blood T-cell repertoires from roughly six Graves' hyperthyroidism patients were also compared in the study. Once sampling was done, hyperthyroidism patients were given methimazole at a starting dose of 30 mg daily, whereas ophthalmopathy patients were given high-dose intravenous methylprednisolone. TCR Vbeta CDR3 sequencing of fewer than 150 peripheral blood samples (roughly 43 ophthalmopathy, about 75 hyperthyroidism and roughly 17 progressor patients) is reported in the paper.

Points the paper makes about the study in general: In validation, the model predicted progression to ophthalmopathy with approximately 70% sensitivity and 72% to 75% specificity, a median of about 6 months before onset. In cross-validation, a model built on a 13 V-J signature told ophthalmopathy apart from stable hyperthyroidism with less than 90% sensitivity and about 81% specificity, and in testing the same model reached 80%/75%. Sample size was not statistically predetermined, and investigators were not blinded to group allocation. Most expanded thyroid clonotypes (frequency above 0.001) were also detected in blood, suggesting blood repertoires may reflect thyroid immune responses.

CDR1 SQVTM and CDR2 ANQGSEA are derived from the germline V gene. Deletion took 1 base off V and 4 bases off J, with a span of 3 bases between the germline ends. Reading from cysteine to phenylalanine, the CDR3 counts 11 amino acids. Only the CDR3 DNA stays, 33 bases, in frame from base 1. This receptor was taken from an adult woman with Graves' disease, either hyperthyroidism or ophthalmopathy (not recorded which). The chain is made from TRBV29-1 and TRBJ2-3, with an unclear D gene assignment. The material sequenced was peripheral blood or thyroid tissue (not recorded which). The DNA sequence reads TGCAGCGTTGAAGTCGCAGATACGCAGTATTTT. Its product reads: CSVEVADTQYF.